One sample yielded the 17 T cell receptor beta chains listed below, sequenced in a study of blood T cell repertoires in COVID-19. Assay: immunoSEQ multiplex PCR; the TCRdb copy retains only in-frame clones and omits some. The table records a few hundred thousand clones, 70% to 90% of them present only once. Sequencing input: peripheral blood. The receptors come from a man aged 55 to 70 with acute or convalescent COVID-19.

This chain's CDR3 is CASSPWTGGTEAFF. The DNA for the CDR3 is TGTGCCAGCAGCCCCTGGACAGGGGGCACTGAAGCTTTCTTT. This chain uses TRBV13 with TRBJ1-1, with TRBD1 matching over 10 bases. The CDR3 consists of 14 residues. CDR1 is PRHDT, CDR2 FYEKMQ, per germline (reference sequence). Germline trimming cut 5 bases from V and 4 bases from J; bases unmatched to any gene: 4.

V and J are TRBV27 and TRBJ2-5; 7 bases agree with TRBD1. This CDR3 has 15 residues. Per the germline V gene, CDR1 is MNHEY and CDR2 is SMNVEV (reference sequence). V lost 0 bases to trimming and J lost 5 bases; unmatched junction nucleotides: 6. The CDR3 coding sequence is TGTGCCAGCAGTTTATCGATAGGGGGCGCGGAGACCCAGTACTTC. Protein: CASSLSIGGAETQYF.

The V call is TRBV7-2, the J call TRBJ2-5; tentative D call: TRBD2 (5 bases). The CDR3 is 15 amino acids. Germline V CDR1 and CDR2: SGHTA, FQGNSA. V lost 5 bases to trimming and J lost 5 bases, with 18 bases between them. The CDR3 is CASSPMTKLLETQYF. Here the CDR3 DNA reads TGTGCCAGCAGCCCGATGACTAAGCTCCTTGAGACCCAGTACTTC.

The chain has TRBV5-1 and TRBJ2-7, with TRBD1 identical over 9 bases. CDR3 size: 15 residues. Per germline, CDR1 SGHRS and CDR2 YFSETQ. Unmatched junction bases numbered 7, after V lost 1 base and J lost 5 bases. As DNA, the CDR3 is TGCGCCAGCAGCTTGCTGACAGGGGGGTCGAACGAGCAGTACTTC. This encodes CASSLLTGGSNEQYF. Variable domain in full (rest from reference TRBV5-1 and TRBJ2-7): KAGVTQTPRYLIKTRGQQVTLSCSPISGHRSVSWYQQTPGQGLQFLFEYFSETQRNKGNFPGRFSGRQFSNSRSEMNVSTLELGDSALYLCASSLLTGGSNEQYFGPGTRLTVT.

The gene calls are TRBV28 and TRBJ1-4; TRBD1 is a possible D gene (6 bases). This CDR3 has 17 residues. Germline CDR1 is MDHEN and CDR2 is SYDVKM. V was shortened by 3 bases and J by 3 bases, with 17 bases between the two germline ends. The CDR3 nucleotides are TGTGCCAGCAGTTTCCCCAGGGGTAATGCGGCTAATGAAAAACTGTTTTTT. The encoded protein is CASSFPRGNAANEKLFF.

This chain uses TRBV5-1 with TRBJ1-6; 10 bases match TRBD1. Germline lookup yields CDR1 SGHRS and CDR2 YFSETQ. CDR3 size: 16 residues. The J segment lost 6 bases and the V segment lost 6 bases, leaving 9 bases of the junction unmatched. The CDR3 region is CASNPGTGVSNSPLHF. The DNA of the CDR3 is TGCGCCAGCAACCCCGGGACAGGGGTTAGTAATTCACCCCTCCACTTT.

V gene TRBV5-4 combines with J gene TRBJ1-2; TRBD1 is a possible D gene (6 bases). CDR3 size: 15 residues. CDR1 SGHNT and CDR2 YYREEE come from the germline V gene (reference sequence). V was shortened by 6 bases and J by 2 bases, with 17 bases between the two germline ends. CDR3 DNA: TGTGCCAGCAACTTTAAAGGGGGAACAAACTATGGCTACACCTTC. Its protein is CASNFKGGTNYGYTF. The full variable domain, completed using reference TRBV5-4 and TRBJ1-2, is ETGVTQSPTHLIKTRGQQVTLRCSSQSGHNTVSWYQQALGQGPQFIFQYYREEENGRGNFPPRFSGLQFPNYSSELNVNALELDDSALYLCASNFKGGTNYGYTFGSGTRLTVV.

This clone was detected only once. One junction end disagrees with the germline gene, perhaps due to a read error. In DNA form, the CDR3 reads TGCGCCGGCAGTGGGCCCGTCCGGACAGGGTCCATGAACACTGAAGCTTTCTTT. Its translation is CAGSGPVRTGSMNTEAFF. The chain carries TRBV10-2 and TRBJ1-1; 8 bases map to TRBD1. Germline CDR1 and CDR2: WSHSY and SAAADI. The CDR3 is 18 residues long.

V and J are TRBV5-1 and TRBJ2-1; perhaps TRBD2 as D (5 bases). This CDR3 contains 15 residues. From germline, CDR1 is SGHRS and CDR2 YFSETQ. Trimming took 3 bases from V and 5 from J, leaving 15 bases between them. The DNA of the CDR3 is TGCGCCAGCAGCTACCGGGGTCCGTGGGACAATGAGCAGTTCTTC. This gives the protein CASSYRGPWDNEQFF. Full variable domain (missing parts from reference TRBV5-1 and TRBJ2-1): KAGVTQTPRYLIKTRGQQVTLSCSPISGHRSVSWYQQTPGQGLQFLFEYFSETQRNKGNFPGRFSGRQFSNSRSEMNVSTLELGDSALYLCASSYRGPWDNEQFFGPGTRLTVL.

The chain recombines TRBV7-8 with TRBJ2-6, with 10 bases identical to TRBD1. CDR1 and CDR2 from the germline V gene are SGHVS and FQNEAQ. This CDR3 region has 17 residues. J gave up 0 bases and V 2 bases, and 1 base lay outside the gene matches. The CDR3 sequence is CASSLWTGGSGANVLTF. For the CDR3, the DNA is TGTGCCAGCAGCTTATGGACAGGGGGCTCTGGGGCCAACGTCCTGACTTTC.

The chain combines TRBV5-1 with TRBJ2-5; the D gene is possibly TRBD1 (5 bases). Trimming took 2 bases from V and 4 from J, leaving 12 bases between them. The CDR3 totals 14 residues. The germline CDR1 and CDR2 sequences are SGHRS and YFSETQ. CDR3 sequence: CASSLKGQGETQYF. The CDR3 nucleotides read TGCGCCAGCAGCTTAAAGGGGCAGGGAGAGACCCAGTACTTC.

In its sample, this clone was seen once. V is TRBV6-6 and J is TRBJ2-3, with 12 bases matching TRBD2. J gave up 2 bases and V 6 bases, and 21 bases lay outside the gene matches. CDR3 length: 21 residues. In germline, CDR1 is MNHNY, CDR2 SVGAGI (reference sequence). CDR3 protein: CASSRRNPSGGASSVTDTQYF. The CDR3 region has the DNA TGTGCCAGCAGCCGACGAAACCCTAGCGGGGGGGCCTCAAGCGTCACAGATACGCAGTATTTT.

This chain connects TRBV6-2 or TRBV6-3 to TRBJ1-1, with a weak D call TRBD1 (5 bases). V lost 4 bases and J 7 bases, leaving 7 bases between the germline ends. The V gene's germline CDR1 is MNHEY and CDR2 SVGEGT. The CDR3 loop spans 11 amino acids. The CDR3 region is CASSWGLEAFF. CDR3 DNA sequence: TGTGCCAGCAGTTGGGGCCTTGAAGCTTTCTTT.

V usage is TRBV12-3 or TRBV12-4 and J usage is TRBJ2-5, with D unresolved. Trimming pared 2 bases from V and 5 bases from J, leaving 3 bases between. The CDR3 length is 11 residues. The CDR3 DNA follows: TGTGCCAGCAGTTTATCGGAGACCCAGTACTTC. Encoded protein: CASSLSETQYF.

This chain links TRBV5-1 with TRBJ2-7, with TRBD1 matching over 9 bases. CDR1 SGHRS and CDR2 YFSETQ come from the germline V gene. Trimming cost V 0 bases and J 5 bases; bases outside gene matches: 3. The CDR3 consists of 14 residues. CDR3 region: CASSLDRGRDEQYF. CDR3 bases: TGCGCCAGCAGCTTGGACAGGGGGCGTGACGAGCAGTACTTC.

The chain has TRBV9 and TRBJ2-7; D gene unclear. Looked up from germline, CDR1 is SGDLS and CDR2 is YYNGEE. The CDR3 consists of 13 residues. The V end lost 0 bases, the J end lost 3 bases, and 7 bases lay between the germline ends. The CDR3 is CASSVDPVYEQYF. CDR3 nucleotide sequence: TGTGCCAGCAGCGTAGACCCAGTCTACGAGCAGTACTTC.

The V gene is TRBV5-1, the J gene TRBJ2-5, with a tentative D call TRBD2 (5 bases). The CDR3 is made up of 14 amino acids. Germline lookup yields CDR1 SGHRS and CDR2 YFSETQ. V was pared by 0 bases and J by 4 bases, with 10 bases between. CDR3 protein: CASSLGEGLETQYF. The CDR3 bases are TGCGCCAGCAGCTTGGGTGAGGGATTAGAGACCCAGTACTTC.